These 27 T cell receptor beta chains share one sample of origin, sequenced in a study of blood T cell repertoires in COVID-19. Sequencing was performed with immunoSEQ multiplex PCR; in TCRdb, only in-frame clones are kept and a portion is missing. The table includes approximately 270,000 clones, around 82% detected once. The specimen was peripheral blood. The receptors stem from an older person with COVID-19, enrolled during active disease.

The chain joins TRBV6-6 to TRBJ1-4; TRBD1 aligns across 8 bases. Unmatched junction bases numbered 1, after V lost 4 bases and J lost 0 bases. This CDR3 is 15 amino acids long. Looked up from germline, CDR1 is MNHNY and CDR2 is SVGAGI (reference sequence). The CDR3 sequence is CASSSQGATNEKLFF. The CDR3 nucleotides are TGTGCCAGCAGTTCACAGGGGGCAACTAATGAAAAACTGTTTTTT.

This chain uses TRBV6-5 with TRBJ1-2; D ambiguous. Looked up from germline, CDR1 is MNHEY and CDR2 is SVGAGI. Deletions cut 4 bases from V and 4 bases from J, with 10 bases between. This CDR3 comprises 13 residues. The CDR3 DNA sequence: TGTGCCAGCAGTTGGGTTGCAGGCTATGGCTACACCTTC. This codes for CASSWVAGYGYTF.

For the CDR3, the DNA is TGTGCCAGCAGCCCATCTTTCGGGCGGGTGGGTCAACGGTCCCGGTGCGGTGGCTACACCTTC. This translates into CASSPSFGRVGQRSRCGGYTF. This chain uses TRBV3-1 (or the pseudogene TRBV3-2) with TRBJ1-2; D remains unclear. Germline lookup yields CDR1 LGHDT and CDR2 YNNKEL (reference sequence). V gave up 4 bases and J gave up 7 bases, with 37 bases separating them. The CDR3 is 21 amino acids.

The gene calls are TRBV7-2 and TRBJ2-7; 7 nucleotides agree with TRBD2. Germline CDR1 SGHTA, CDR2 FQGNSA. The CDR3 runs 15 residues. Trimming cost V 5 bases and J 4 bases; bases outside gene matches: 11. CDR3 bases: TGTGCCAGCAGCCCGGCTAGTAGCGGGCTTTACGAGCAGTACTTC. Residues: CASSPASSGLYEQYF.

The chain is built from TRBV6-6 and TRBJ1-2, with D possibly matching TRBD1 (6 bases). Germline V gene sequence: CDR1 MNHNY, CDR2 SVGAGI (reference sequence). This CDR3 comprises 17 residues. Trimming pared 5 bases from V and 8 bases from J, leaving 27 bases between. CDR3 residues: CASSLRSNRALGGGYTF. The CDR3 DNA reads TGTGCCAGCAGTCTCCGATCTAACAGGGCCTTAGGGGGAGGCTACACCTTC.

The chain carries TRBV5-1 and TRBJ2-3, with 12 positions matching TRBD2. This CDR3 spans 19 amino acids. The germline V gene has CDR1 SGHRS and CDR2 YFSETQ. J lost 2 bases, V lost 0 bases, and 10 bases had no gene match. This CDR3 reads CASSLVRLAGGANTDTQYF. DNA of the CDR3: TGCGCCAGCAGCTTGGTGCGGCTAGCGGGGGGGGCAAACACAGATACGCAGTATTTT.

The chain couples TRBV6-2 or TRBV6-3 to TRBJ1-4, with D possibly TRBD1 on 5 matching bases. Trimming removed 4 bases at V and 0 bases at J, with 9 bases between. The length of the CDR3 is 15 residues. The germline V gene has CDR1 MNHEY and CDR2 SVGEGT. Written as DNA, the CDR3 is TGTGCCAGCAGTTTCGCGACAGCAACTAATGAAAAACTGTTTTTT. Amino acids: CASSFATATNEKLFF.

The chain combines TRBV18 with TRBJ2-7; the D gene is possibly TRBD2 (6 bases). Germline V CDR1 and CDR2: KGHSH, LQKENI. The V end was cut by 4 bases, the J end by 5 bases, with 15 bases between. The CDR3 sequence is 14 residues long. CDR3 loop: CASSLSSVWDEQYF. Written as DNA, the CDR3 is TGTGCCAGCTCACTTTCTAGCGTATGGGACGAGCAGTACTTC. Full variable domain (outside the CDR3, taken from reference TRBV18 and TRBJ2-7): NAGVMQNPRHLVRRRGQEARLRCSPMKGHSHVYWYRQLPEEGLKFMVYLQKENIIDESGMPKERFSAEFPKEGPSILRIQQVVRGDSAAYFCASSLSSVWDEQYFGPGTRLTVT.

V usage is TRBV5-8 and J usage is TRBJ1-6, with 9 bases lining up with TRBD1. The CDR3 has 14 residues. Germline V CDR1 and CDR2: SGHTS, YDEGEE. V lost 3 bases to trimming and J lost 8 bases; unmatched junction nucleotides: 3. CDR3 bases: TGTGCCAGCAGCTCTGACAGGGGGTATTCACCCCTCCACTTT. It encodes CASSSDRGYSPLHF.

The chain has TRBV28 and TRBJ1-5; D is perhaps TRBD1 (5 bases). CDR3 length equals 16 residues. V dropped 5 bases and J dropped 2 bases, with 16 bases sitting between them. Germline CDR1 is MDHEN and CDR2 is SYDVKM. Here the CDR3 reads CASSPGGSGRNQPQHF. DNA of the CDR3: TGTGCCAGCAGTCCCGGGGGGTCAGGGCGCAATCAGCCCCAGCATTTT.

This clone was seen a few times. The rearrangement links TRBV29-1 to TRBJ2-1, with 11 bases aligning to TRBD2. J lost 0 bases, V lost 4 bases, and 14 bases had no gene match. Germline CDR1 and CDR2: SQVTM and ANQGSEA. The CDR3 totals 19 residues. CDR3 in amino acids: CSVVFLTSGGFSSYNEQFF. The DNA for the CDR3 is TGCAGCGTTGTGTTTTTAACTAGCGGGGGTTTTAGCTCCTACAATGAGCAGTTCTTC.

The CDR3 reads CATSRVGETLNYGYTF. The CDR3 DNA is TGTGCCACCAGCAGAGTGGGCGAGACACTGAACTATGGCTACACCTTC. The chain recombines TRBV15 with TRBJ1-2; D is unclear. CDR3 length: 16 amino acids. Germline CDR1 and CDR2: LNHNV and YYDKDF (reference sequence). The V end was cut by 1 base, the J end by 2 bases, with 14 bases between.

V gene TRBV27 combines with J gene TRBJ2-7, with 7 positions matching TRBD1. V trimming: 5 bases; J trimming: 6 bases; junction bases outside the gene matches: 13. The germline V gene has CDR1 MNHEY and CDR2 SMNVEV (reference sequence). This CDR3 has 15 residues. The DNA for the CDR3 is TGTGCCAGCAGTCCGCTAGACAGGGCTTTGGGCGAGCAGTACTTC. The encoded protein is CASSPLDRALGEQYF.

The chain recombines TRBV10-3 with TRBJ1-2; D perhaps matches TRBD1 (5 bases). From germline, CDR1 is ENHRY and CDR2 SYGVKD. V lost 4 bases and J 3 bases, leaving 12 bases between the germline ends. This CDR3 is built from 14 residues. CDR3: CAISGQGSDYGYTF. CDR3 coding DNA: TGTGCCATCAGTGGGCAGGGCTCTGACTATGGCTACACCTTC.

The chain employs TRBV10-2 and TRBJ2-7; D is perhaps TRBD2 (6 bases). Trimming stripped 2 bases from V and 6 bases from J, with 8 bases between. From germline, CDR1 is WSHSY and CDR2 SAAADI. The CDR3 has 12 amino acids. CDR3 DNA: TGCGCCAGCAGTGAGGGGGGGACCGAGCAGTACTTC. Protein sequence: CASSEGGTEQYF.

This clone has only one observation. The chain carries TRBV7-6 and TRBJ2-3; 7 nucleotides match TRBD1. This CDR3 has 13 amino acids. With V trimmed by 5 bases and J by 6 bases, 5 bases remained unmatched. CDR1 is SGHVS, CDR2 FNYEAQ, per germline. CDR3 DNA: TGTGCCAGCAGCGCCCAGGGGGACGATACGCAGTATTTT. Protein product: CASSAQGDDTQYF.

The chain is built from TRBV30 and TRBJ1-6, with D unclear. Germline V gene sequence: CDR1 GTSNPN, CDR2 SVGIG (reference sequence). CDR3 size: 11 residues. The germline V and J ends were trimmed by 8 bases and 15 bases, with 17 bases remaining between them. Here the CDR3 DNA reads TGTGCCCGGTCGGCGGGGAGTGTCCTCCACTTT. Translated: CARSAGSVLHF.

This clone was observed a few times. CDR3 DNA: TGTGCCAGCAGCGCCGGACAGGGGAACACTGAAGCTTTCTTT. Protein: CASSAGQGNTEAFF. The chain recombines TRBV7-9 with TRBJ1-1; 8 positions match TRBD1. Germline CDR1 reads SEHNR; CDR2 reads FQNEAQ (reference sequence). V shed 5 bases and J 1 base; nucleotides not matched to a gene: 3. There are 14 residues in the CDR3.

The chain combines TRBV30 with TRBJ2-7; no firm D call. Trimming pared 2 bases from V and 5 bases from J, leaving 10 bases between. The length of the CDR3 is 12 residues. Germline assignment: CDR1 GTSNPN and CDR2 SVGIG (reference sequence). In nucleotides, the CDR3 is TGTGCCTGGAGTATTAGCCCCCACGAGCAGTACTTC. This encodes CAWSISPHEQYF.

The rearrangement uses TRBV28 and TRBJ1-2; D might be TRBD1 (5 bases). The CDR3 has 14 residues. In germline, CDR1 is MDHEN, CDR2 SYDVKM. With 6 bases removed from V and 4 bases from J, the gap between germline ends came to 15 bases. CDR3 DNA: TGTGCCAGCAGCCGCAGGGTTTTAGGCTATGGCTACACCTTC. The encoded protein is CASSRRVLGYGYTF.

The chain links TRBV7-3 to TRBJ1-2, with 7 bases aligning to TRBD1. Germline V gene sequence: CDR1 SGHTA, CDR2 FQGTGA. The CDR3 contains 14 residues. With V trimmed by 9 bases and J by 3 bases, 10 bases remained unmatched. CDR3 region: CARGGRDSDYGYTF. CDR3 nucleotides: TGTGCCAGGGGCGGGAGGGACAGCGACTATGGCTACACCTTC. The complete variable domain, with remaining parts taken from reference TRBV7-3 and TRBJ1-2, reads GAGVSQTPSNKVTEKGKYVELRCDPISGHTALYWYRQSLGQGPEFLIYFQGTGAADDSGLPNDRFFAVRPEGSVSTLKIQRTERGDSAVYLCARGGRDSDYGYTFGSGTRLTVV.

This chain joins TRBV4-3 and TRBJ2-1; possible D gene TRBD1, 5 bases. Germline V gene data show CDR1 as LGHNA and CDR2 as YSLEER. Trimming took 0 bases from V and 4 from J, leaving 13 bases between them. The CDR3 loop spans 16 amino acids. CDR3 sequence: CASSQEGLGAYNEQFF. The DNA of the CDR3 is TGCGCCAGCAGCCAAGAAGGGTTAGGGGCATACAATGAGCAGTTCTTC.

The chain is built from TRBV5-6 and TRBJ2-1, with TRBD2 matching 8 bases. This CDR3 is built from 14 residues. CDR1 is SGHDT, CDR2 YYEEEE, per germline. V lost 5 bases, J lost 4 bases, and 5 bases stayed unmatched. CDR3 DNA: TGTGCCAGCAGAACTAGCGGACAATACAATGAGCAGTTCTTC. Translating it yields CASRTSGQYNEQFF.

The CDR3 DNA follows: TGTGCCAGCAGCCATATGAGGGAGTGGGGGGAAAAGACCCAGTACTTC. Protein sequence: CASSHMREWGEKTQYF. V gene TRBV5-4 combines with J gene TRBJ2-5; possible D gene TRBD2, 6 bases. The CDR3 is 16 residues long. V lost 4 bases and J lost 6, with 22 bases in between. Germline V gene sequence: CDR1 SGHNT, CDR2 YYREEE (reference sequence).

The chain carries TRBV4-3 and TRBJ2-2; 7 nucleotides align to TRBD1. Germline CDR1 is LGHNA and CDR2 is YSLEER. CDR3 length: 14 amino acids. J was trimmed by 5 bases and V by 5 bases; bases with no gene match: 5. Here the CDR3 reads CASSSGQTTGELFF. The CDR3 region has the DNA TGCGCCAGCAGCTCGGGACAGACAACCGGGGAGCTGTTTTTT.

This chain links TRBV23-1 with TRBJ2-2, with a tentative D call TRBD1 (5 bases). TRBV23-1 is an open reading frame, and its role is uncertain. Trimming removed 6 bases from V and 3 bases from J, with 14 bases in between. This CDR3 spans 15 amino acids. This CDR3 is CASSPGIRDTGELFF. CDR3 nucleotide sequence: TGCGCCAGCAGCCCAGGGATCCGGGACACCGGGGAGCTGTTTTTT.

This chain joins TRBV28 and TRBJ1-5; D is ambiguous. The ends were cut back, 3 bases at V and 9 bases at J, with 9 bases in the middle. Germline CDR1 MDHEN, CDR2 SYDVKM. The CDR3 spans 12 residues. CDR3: CASSFARGPQHF. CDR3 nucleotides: TGTGCCAGCAGTTTCGCCCGGGGGCCCCAGCATTTT.